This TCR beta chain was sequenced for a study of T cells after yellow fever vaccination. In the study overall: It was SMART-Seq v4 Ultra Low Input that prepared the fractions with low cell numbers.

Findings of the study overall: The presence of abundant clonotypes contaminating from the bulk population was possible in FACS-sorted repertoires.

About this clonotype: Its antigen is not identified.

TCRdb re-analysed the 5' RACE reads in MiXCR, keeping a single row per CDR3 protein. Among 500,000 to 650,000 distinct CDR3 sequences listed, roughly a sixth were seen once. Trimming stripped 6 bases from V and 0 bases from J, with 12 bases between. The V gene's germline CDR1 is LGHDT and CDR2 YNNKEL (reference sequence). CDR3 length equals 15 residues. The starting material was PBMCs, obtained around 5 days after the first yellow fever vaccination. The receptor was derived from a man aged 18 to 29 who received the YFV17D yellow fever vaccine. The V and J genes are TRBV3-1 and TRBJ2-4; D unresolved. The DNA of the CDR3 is TGTGCCAGCAGTCGGACCCCGCTAGCCAAAAACATTCAGTACTTC. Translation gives CASSRTPLAKNIQYF.